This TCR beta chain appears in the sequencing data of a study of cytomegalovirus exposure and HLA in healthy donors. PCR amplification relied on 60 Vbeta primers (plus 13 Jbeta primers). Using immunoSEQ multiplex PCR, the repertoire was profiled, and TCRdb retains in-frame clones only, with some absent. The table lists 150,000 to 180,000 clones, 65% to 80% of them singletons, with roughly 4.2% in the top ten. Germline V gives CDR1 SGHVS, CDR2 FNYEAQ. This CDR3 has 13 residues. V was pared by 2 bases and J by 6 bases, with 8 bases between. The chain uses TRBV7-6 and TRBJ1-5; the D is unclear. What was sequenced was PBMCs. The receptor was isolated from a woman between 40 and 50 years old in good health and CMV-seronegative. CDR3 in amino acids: CASSLIRGQPQHF. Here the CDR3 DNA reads TGTGCCAGCAGCTTAATACGGGGTCAGCCCCAGCATTTT. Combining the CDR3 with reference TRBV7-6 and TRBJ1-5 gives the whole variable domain GAGVSQSPRYKVTKRGQDVALRCDPISGHVSLYWYRQALGQGPEFLTYFNYEAQQDKSGLPNDRFSAERPEGSISTLTIQRTEQRDSAMYRCASSLIRGQPQHFGDGTRLSIL.